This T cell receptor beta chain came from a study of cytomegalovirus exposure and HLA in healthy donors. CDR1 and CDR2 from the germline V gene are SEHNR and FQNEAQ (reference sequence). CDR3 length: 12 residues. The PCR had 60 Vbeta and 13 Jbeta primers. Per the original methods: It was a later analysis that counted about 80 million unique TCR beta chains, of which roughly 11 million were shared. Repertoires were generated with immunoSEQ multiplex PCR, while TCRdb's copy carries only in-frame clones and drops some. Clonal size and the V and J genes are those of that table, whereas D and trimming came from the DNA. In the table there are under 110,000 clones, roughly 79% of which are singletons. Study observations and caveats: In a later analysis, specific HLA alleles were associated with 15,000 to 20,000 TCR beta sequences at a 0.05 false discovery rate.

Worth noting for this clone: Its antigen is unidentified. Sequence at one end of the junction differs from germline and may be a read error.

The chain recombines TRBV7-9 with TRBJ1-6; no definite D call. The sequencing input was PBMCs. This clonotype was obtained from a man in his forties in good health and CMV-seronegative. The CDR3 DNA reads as TGTTCCAGCAGCTTCAGTAATTCACCCCTCCACTTT. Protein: CSSSFSNSPLHF.